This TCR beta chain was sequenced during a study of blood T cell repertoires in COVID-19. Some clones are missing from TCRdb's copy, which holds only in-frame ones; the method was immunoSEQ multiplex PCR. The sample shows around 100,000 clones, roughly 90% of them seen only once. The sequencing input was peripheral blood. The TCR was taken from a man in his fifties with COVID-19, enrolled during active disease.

DNA of the CDR3: TGCAGCGCTCCGGACAGGGGAGGCTACACCTTC. Amino acids: CSAPDRGGYTF. V and J are TRBV29-1 and TRBJ1-2, with 9 bases aligning to TRBD1. V gave up 7 bases and J gave up 8 bases; unmatched junction bases: 5. This CDR3 has 11 amino acids. In germline, CDR1 is SQVTM, CDR2 ANQGSEA.